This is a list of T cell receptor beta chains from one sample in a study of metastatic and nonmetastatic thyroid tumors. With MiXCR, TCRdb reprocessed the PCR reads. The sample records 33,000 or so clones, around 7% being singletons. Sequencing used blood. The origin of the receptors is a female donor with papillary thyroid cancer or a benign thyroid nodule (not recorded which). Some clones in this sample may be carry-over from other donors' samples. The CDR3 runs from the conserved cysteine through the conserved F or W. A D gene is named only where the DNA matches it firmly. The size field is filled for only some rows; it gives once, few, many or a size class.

CASSPPRGVYTEAFF TGTGCCAGTAGTCCCCCCCGAGGAGTATACACTGAAGCTTTCTTT many TRBJ1-1 - TRBV19
CASSLSKNTEAFF TGTGCCAGCAGCTTAAGCAAGAACACTGAAGCTTTCTTT many TRBJ1-1 - TRBV7-3
CASSPGPSGREQFF TGTGCCAGCAGCCCGGGACCTAGCGGGAGGGAGCAGTTCTTC - TRBJ2-1 TRBD2 TRBV5-4
CASPRSGGQNYEQYF TGTGCCAGCCCCCGATCGGGGGGACAGAACTACGAGCAGTACTTC few TRBJ2-7 - TRBV27
CASSLRREMWYNEQFF TGCGCCAGCAGCTTGCGTCGGGAGATGTGGTACAATGAGCAGTTCTTC - TRBJ2-1 - TRBV5-1
CASSQVPPGANVLTF TGCGCCAGCAGCCAAGTCCCCCCTGGGGCCAACGTCCTGACTTTC many TRBJ2-6 - TRBV4-1
CASSGSGSGVREQYF TGTGCCAGCAGTGGTAGCGGGAGTGGGGTTCGCGAGCAGTACTTC few TRBJ2-7 TRBD2 TRBV2
CSARALGQFVTEAFF TGCAGTGCTAGAGCTTTGGGACAGTTTGTCACTGAAGCTTTCTTT many TRBJ1-1 TRBD1 TRBV20-1
CATSRGLAGETQYF TGTGCCACCAGCAGGGGACTAGCAGGAGAGACCCAGTACTTC - TRBJ2-5 TRBD2 TRBV15
CASSPGGGGVYEQYF TGTGCCAGCAGTCCCGGAGGGGGTGGGGTTTACGAGCAGTACTTC many TRBJ2-7 - TRBV28
CASSDCSYYEQYF TGTGCCAGCAGTGACTGTTCATACTACGAGCAGTACTTC many TRBJ2-7 - TRBV6-4
CASSYLAGKFYNEQFF TGTGCCAGCTCCTACCTAGCGGGGAAATTTTACAATGAGCAGTTCTTC - TRBJ2-1 TRBD2 TRBV18
CASSPGQGENQPQHF TGTGCCAGCAGCCCGGGACAGGGGGAGAATCAGCCCCAGCATTTT - TRBJ1-5 TRBD1 TRBV6-4
CASSNRVGTEAFF TGTGCCAGCAGCAACAGGGTAGGAACTGAAGCTTTCTTT many TRBJ1-1 - TRBV7-2
CSARGPAGEQFF TGCAGTGCTAGAGGTCCCGCTGGCGAGCAGTTCTTC many TRBJ2-1 - TRBV20-1
CSARRSGARSYEQYF TGCAGTGCTAGGAGATCGGGAGCCCGCTCCTACGAGCAGTACTTC many TRBJ2-7 - TRBV20-1
CASSGQGGWGSPLHF TGTGCCAGCAGCGGACAGGGAGGATGGGGTTCACCCCTCCACTTT many TRBJ1-6 TRBD1 TRBV12-3/TRBV12-4
CASRQSHTDTQYF TGTGCCAGCAGACAGAGCCACACAGATACGCAGTATTTT many TRBJ2-3 - TRBV7-2
CASSLAGGESYTF TGTGCCAGCAGCTTAGCCGGGGGTGAGAGCTACACCTTC many TRBJ1-2 - TRBV7-8
CASSYRPGTGNEQFF TGTGCCAGCAGTTACCGTCCCGGAACGGGGAATGAGCAGTTCTTC few TRBJ2-1 - TRBV12-3/TRBV12-4
CASSETVEQYF TGTGCCAGCAGCGAAACAGTAGAGCAGTACTTC many TRBJ2-7 - TRBV7-9
CSASFGGRTYEQYF TGCAGTGCTAGTTTCGGGGGGAGAACCTACGAGCAGTACTTC many TRBJ2-7 TRBD2 TRBV20-1
CASSRGGLSTEAFF TGTGCCAGCAGTCGGGGGGGGCTTAGCACTGAAGCTTTCTTT - TRBJ1-1 - TRBV6-1
CATSGTGRGDTQYF TGTGCCACCAGCGGGACAGGCCGGGGAGATACGCAGTATTTT many TRBJ2-3 TRBD1 TRBV24-1
CASSLAGGVRSYEQYF TGCGCCAGCAGCTTGGCCGGGGGCGTACGCTCCTACGAGCAGTACTTC many TRBJ2-7 - TRBV5-1
CSAPPRAITEAFF TGCAGTGCTCCGCCTAGAGCAATCACTGAAGCTTTCTTT many TRBJ1-1 - TRBV20-1
CASSPGLFTDTQYF TGTGCCAGCAGCCCTGGACTATTCACAGATACGCAGTATTTT many TRBJ2-3 - TRBV12-3/TRBV12-4
CASSLGGRGGGFGETQYF TGTGCCAGCAGCTTAGGCGGTAGGGGAGGGGGCTTCGGAGAGACCCAGTACTTC many TRBJ2-5 - TRBV7-8
CASSFPQYGGEQYF TGTGCCAGCAGTTTCCCACAGTACGGTGGGGAGCAGTACTTC many TRBJ2-7 - TRBV28
CVSSSDVSYEQYF TGTGTCAGCAGCTCGGACGTATCCTACGAGCAGTACTTC few TRBJ2-7 - TRBV5-6
CSARGNYEQYF TGCAGTGCTAGAGGCAACTACGAGCAGTACTTC many TRBJ2-7 - TRBV20-1
CAISDPRTSGGPYEQYF TGTGCCATCAGTGATCCCCGGACTAGCGGGGGTCCCTACGAGCAGTACTTC many TRBJ2-7 TRBD2 TRBV10-3
CSVAASGVYGYTF TGCAGCGTTGCGGCCTCAGGGGTCTATGGCTACACCTTC medium-sized TRBJ1-2 - TRBV29-1
CASSGALGPSTEAFF TGTGCCAGCAGCGGGGCTTTAGGACCTAGCACTGAAGCTTTCTTT many TRBJ1-1 - TRBV11-2
CASSLPGGANSPLHF TGTGCCAGCAGCTTGCCAGGGGGAGCTAATTCACCCCTCCACTTT many TRBJ1-6 TRBD1 TRBV5-4
CASSSTSSETQYF TGTGCCAGCAGCTCAACTAGTTCGGAGACCCAGTACTTC - TRBJ2-5 - TRBV7-9
CASRLMNTEAFF TGTGCCAGCAGACTCATGAACACTGAAGCTTTCTTT many TRBJ1-1 - TRBV28
CASSSSGGGYEQYF TGTGCCAGCAGCTCTAGCGGGGGAGGTTACGAGCAGTACTTC - TRBJ2-7 TRBD2 TRBV7-6
CASSLPAPGQGATGELFF TGTGCCAGCAGCTTACCCGCCCCGGGCCAGGGGGCGACCGGGGAGCTGTTTTTT many TRBJ2-2 TRBD1 TRBV7-8
CASSMPPGYNGYTF TGTGCCAGTAGTATGCCCCCAGGGTACAATGGCTACACCTTC many TRBJ1-2 - TRBV19